The 14 T cell receptor beta chains listed next were all sequenced from one sample in a study of tumor-infiltrating lymphocytes in primary liver carcinoma. cDNA specific to TCR beta was made from 450 to 500 ng of total RNA, with a constant-region primer employed for priming. Amplification in three nested multiplex PCR rounds with slightly modified ARM-PCR gave rise to TCR beta libraries. For roughly 10 cycles apiece, the opening two PCR rounds ran with TRBV1-TRBV30 forward primers and a C-beta reverse primer. TCRdb reprocessed the multiplex PCR reads via MiXCR and lists one record per CDR3 protein. The sample carries tens of thousands of distinct CDR3 sequences, 70% to 85% recorded once. Scientists recovered RNA and DNA together from roughly 21-30 mg of unsorted bulk tissue. Sequenced: liver tumor tissue from sampling region 3. The subset is: tumor region T3, left-lateral pole. The receptor set was obtained from a middle-aged man with primary liver carcinoma and hepatitis B virus infection.

This rearrangement joins TRBV5-8 to TRBJ2-2, with 13 bases matching TRBD2. J lost 7 bases, V lost 4 bases, and 10 bases had no gene match. Per the germline V gene, CDR1 is SGHTS and CDR2 is YDEGEE. This CDR3 has 17 residues. The DNA of the CDR3 is TGTGCCAGCAGCCCCGTCGGGACTAGCGGGGACATCGGGGAGCTGTTTTTT. Its translation: CASSPVGTSGDIGELFF.

This clonotype was detected only once. The junction departs from germline at one end; a sequencing error may be responsible. The gene calls are TRBV4-1 and TRBJ2-2, with 7 bases aligning to TRBD1. Germline V gene data show CDR1 as MGHRA and CDR2 as YSYEKL. The CDR3 length is 15 residues. CDR3 DNA: TGCACCAGCAGCCTGAGACAGGGAGAGGCCGGGGAGCTGTTTTTT. This translates into CTSSLRQGEAGELFF.

Notes on this clonotype: A junction end diverges from the germline sequence, so it may reflect a read error. The chain joins TRBV5-4 to TRBJ2-1; 8 bases align to TRBD2. The CDR3 sequence is 18 residues long. Per the germline V gene, CDR1 is SGHNT and CDR2 is YYREEE (reference sequence). CDR3 in amino acids: CASSGGLVGGTPYNEQLF. CDR3 nucleotide sequence: TGTGCCAGCAGCGGGGGACTAGTGGGAGGGACCCCCTACAATGAGCAGCTCTTC.

In regard to this clonotype: A single base separates this from a much larger clone, so it may be a read error. J is TRBJ2-5 and V is TRBV28; D is possibly TRBD1 or TRBD2 (5 bases each). Trimming shortened V by 7 bases and J by 5 bases, and 17 bases separated the two germline ends. The CDR3 covers 14 residues. Germline V gene data show CDR1 as MDHEN and CDR2 as SYDVKM. CDR3 sequence (DNA): TGTGCCAGCACCCAAGGAGGCAGGGCCGAGACCCAGTACTTC. Translating it yields CASTQGGRAETQYF.

The CDR3, as DNA: TGTGCCAGCAGCACCTTGGACGGGGATACTAGGACTGGGGAGCTGTTTTTT. It yields the protein CASSTLDGDTRTGELFF. V usage is TRBV7-9 and J usage is TRBJ2-2, with D perhaps TRBD2 (5 bases). The V end lost 5 bases, the J end lost 8 bases, and 24 bases lay between the germline ends. The V gene's germline CDR1 is SEHNR and CDR2 FQNEAQ (reference sequence). This CDR3 contains 17 residues. Variable domain in full (rest from reference TRBV7-9 and TRBJ2-2): DTGVSQNPRHKITKRGQNVTFRCDPISEHNRLYWYRQTLGQGPEFLTYFQNEAQLEKSRLLSDRFSAERPKGSFSTLEIQRTEQGDSAMYLCASSTLDGDTRTGELFFGEGSRLTVL.

V is TRBV9 and J is TRBJ2-5; TRBD1 or TRBD2 may be the D gene (6 bases each). CDR3 length equals 14 residues. Germline V CDR1 and CDR2: SGDLS, YYNGEE. V lost 1 base and J lost 4, with 11 bases in between. CDR3 in DNA: TGTGCCAGCAGCGTAAGAGGGGGGAGAGAGACCCAGTACTTC. Residues: CASSVRGGRETQYF. The entire variable domain, with the rest obtained from reference TRBV9 and TRBJ2-5, is as follows: DSGVTQTPKHLITATGQRVTLRCSPRSGDLSVYWYQQSLDQGLQFLIQYYNGEERAKGNILERFSAQQFPDLHSELNLSSLELGDSALYFCASSVRGGRETQYFGPGTRLLVL.

The V and J genes are TRBV4-1 and TRBJ2-2; D might be TRBD1 (6 bases). Germline V gene sequence: CDR1 MGHRA, CDR2 YSYEKL. Trimming removed 4 bases from V and 6 bases from J, with 18 bases in between. CDR3 size: 16 residues. CDR3 sequence: CASSPQGRTKSGELFF. CDR3 nucleotide sequence: TGCGCCAGCAGCCCACAGGGTCGGACGAAATCCGGGGAGCTGTTTTTT.

Of note for this clonotype: A read error may produce the germline difference seen at one junction end. The rearrangement links TRBV12-3 or TRBV12-4 to TRBJ2-1, with 13 bases fitting TRBD2. CDR3 size: 14 residues. The CDR3 coding sequence is TGCGCCAGGAGCCGGACTAGCGGGAGCAATGAGCAGTTCTTC. Protein: CARSRTSGSNEQFF.

On this clonotype itself: The conserved phenylalanine or tryptophan normally closing the CDR3 is absent here, so this likely arose from a read error. The chain joins TRBV29-1 to TRBJ1-2; TRBD1 aligns across 7 bases. The CDR3 runs 13 residues. Germline loops: CDR1 SQVTM, CDR2 ANQGSEA. V lost 5 bases and J lost 6; bases outside the gene matches: 9. The CDR3 coding sequence is TGCAGCGTTACAACAAGGGGGACAGATGGCTACACCTTA. Translated, it gives CSVTTRGTDGYTL.

This clonotype has a single count. This chain links TRBV6-5 with TRBJ2-7, with 7 bases that match TRBD2. CDR3 length: 14 amino acids. The V segment lost 11 bases and the J segment 2 bases; nucleotides outside the gene matches: 12. The germline CDR1 and CDR2 sequences are MNHEY and SVGAGI. Written as DNA, the CDR3 is TGTGCCCCCAGCCCGGATGGACTAGCCTACGAGCAGTACTTC. Protein sequence: CAPSPDGLAYEQYF.

Comments on this clonotype: Because it lacks the conserved phenylalanine or tryptophan at the end, this CDR3 is likely a read error. V is TRBV5-4 and J is TRBJ2-1; TRBD2 aligns across 9 bases. J lost 3 bases, V lost 4 bases, and 5 bases had no gene match. CDR1 is SGHNT, CDR2 YYREEE, per germline (reference sequence). The CDR3 length is 15 residues. The CDR3 sequence is CASSDRLAVYNEQFL. DNA for the CDR3: TGTGCCAGCAGCGATCGACTAGCGGTCTACAATGAGCAGTTCTTA.

In DNA form, the CDR3 reads TGTGTCACTAGATCCCGGGACTCGGTCCACCAAGAGACCCAGTACTTC. Translated: CVTRSRDSVHQETQYF. This chain joins TRBV11-2 and TRBJ2-5; TRBD2 might be the D (6 bases). CDR1 SGHAT and CDR2 FQNNGV come from the germline V gene. The CDR3 is 16 residues long. Using reference TRBV11-2 and TRBJ2-5 for the parts outside the CDR3, the full variable domain is EAGVAQSPRYKIIEKRQSVAFWCNPISGHATLYWYQQILGQGPKLLIQFQNNGVVDDSQLPKDRFSAERLKGVDSTLKIQPAKLEDSAVYLCVTRSRDSVHQETQYFGPGTRLLVL.

The V gene is TRBV4-1, the J gene TRBJ1-2; no clear D. Between the trimmed V and J ends, which lost 10 bases and 9 bases, there was a span of 9 bases. CDR3 size: 9 residues. Germline loops: CDR1 MGHRA, CDR2 YSYEKL. The CDR3 region has the DNA TGCGCCACTAAACCGTGCTACACCTTC. It yields the protein CATKPCYTF.

The genes are TRBV29-1 and TRBJ2-7; the match to TRBD1 covers 7 bases. V shed 7 bases and J 3 bases; nucleotides not matched to a gene: 15. CDR3 size: 15 residues. CDR1 is SQVTM, CDR2 ANQGSEA, per germline. CDR3 nucleotides: TGCAGCGCTCGCTTGGATCCGTCAGGGGGCTACGAGCAGTACTTC. Amino acids: CSARLDPSGGYEQYF.